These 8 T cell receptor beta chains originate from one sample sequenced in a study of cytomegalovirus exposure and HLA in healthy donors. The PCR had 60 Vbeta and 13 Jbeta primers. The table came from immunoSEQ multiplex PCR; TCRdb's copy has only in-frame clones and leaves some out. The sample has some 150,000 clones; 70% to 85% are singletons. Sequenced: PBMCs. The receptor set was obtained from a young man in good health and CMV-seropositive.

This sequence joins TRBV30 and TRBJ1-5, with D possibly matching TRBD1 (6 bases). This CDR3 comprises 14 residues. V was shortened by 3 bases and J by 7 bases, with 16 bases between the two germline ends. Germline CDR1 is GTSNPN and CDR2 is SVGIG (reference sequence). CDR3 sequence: CAWSPGGARQPQHF. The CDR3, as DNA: TGTGCCTGGAGCCCCGGGGGGGCGAGGCAGCCCCAGCATTTT.

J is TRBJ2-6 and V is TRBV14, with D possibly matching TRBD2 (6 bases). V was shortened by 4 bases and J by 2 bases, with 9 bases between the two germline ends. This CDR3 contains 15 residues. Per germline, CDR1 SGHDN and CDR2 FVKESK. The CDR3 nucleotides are TGTGCCAGCAGCCCCTGGGGGGCTGGGGCCAACGTCCTGACTTTC. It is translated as CASSPWGAGANVLTF.

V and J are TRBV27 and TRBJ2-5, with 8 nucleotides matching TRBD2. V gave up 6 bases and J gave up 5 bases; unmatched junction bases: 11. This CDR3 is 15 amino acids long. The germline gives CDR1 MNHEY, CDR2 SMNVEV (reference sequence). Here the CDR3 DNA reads TGTGCCAGCAGAATAAGCGGGAGACAAAGGGAGACCCAGTACTTC. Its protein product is CASRISGRQRETQYF.

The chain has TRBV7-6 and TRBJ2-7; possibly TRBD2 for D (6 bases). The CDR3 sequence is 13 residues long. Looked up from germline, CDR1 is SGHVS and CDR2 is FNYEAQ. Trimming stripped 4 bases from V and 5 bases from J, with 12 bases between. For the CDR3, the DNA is TGTGCCAGCAGCTCGGAGGGAAGCCACGAGCAGTACTTC. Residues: CASSSEGSHEQYF.

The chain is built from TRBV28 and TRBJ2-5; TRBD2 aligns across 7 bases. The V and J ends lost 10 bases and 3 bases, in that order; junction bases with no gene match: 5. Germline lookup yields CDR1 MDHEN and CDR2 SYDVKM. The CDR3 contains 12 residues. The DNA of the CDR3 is TGTGCCATCTCAAGCGGGAAAGAGACCCAGTACTTC. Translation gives CAISSGKETQYF. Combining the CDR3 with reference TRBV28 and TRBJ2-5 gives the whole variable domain DVKVTQSSRYLVKRTGEKVFLECVQDMDHENMFWYRQDPGLGLRLIYFSYDVKMKEKGDIPEGYSVSREKKERFSLILESASTNQTSMYLCAISSGKETQYFGPGTRLLVL.

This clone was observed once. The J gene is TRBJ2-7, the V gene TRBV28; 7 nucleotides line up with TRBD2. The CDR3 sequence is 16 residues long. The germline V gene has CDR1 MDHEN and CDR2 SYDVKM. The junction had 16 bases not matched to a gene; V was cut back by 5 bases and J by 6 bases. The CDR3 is CASSPPRDYRSGEQYF. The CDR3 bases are TGTGCCAGCAGTCCTCCCCGGGACTATAGGAGCGGCGAGCAGTACTTC.

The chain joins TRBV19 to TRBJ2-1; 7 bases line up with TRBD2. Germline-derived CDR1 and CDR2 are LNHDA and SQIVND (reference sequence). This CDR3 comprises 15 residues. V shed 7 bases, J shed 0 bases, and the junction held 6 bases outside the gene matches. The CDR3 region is CASNPAGSSYNEQFF. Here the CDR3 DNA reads TGTGCCAGTAACCCAGCGGGAAGCTCCTACAATGAGCAGTTCTTC. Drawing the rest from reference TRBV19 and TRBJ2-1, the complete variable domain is DGGITQSPKYLFRKEGQNVTLSCEQNLNHDAMYWYRQDPGQGLRLIYYSQIVNDFQKGDIAEGYSVSREKKESFPLTVTSAQKNPTAFYLCASNPAGSSYNEQFFGPGTRLTVL.

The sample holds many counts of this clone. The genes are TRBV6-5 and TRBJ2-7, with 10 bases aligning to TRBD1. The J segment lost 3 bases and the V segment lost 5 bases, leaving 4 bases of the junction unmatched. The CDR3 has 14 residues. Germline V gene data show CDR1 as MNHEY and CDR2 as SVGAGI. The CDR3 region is CASSRTGGFYEQYF. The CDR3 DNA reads TGTGCCAGCAGTCGGACAGGGGGTTTCTACGAGCAGTACTTC.